The following is a T cell receptor beta chain sequence with its context. What it recognizes is unknown. Genomic DNA was employed as the template in profiling TCR beta VDJ and CDR3. TCRdb reanalysed the reads using MiXCR and keeps one entry per CDR3 protein. The table shows a few hundred thousand distinct CDR3 sequences, with around 82% occurring only once. The data are from a study of CD8+CD57+ T cells in acquired aplastic anemia. Study in general: Sorted CD4+ and CD8+ cell DNA averaged approximately 3.4 ug. Study-wide results and caveats: Patients and healthy controls showed no significant CD8+ Simpson's diversity difference. About 28 sequences, all CD8+ CDR3, were shared between patients and controls.

CD8+CD57+ cell expansion, shown by flow cytometry, had occurred in the patients selected for sequencing. CDR3 size: 15 residues. Trimming took 6 bases from V and 3 from J, leaving 21 bases between them. CDR1 DFQATT and CDR2 SNEGSKA come from the germline V gene (reference sequence). The clonotype comes from a human donor with aplastic anemia. The chain recombines TRBV20-1 with TRBJ2-7, with D perhaps given as TRBD1 or TRBD2 (5 bases each). Sequenced material: sorted CD4+, CD8+, or CD8+CD57+ T cells (not recorded which) from PBMCs. CDR3 in amino acids: CSASSWGRKSYEQYV. CDR3 DNA: TGCAGTGCCAGTAGTTGGGGACGCAAGAGCTACGAGCAGTACGTC.